The 28 T cell receptor beta chains below were found in one sample sequenced in a study of T cell changes during pregnancy in multiple sclerosis. Only in-frame clones appear in the TCRdb table, and some are missing; sequencing was by immunoSEQ multiplex PCR. The repertoire holds approximately 41,000 clones, with 94% as singletons. Here the sequenced sample was CD4+ T cells from peripheral blood mononuclear cells, taken in the second trimester of pregnancy. These receptors all stem from a female donor with multiple sclerosis, enrolled in a pregnancy study.

The V call is TRBV19, the J call TRBJ1-5; 10 nucleotides line up with TRBD1. Germline loops: CDR1 LNHDA, CDR2 SQIVND (reference sequence). The CDR3 extends over 13 amino acids. Unmatched junction bases numbered 3, after V lost 10 bases and J lost 3 bases. CDR3 DNA: TGTGCCACAGGGACAGGGGTCAATCAGCCCCAGCATTTT. This translates into CATGTGVNQPQHF.

CDR3 residues: CASSQERASGVYNEQFF. The CDR3, as DNA: TGCGCCAGCAGCCAAGAAAGGGCTAGCGGGGTCTACAATGAGCAGTTCTTC. This sequence joins TRBV4-1 and TRBJ2-1; TRBD2 agrees at 9 bases. V shed 0 bases, J shed 3 bases, and the junction held 6 bases outside the gene matches. This CDR3 comprises 17 residues. CDR1 MGHRA and CDR2 YSYEKL come from the germline V gene.

The chain carries TRBV6-6 and TRBJ1-5; D might be TRBD1 (6 bases). The CDR3 consists of 15 residues. Trimming shortened V by 1 base and J by 2 bases, and 9 bases separated the two germline ends. CDR1 MNHNY and CDR2 SVGAGI come from the germline V gene (reference sequence). CDR3 loop: CASSYLQGGNQPQHF. For the CDR3, the DNA is TGTGCCAGCAGTTACTTACAGGGTGGCAATCAGCCCCAGCATTTT.

The chain couples TRBV19 to TRBJ2-2; 7 positions match TRBD2. The CDR3 has 18 residues. V lost 3 bases and J lost 3; bases outside the gene matches: 13. Germline V lookup: CDR1 LNHDA, CDR2 SQIVND (reference sequence). The CDR3 bases are TGTGCCAGTAGTATTTCCGGATGGGCTAGCGGATACACCGGGGAGCTGTTTTTT. This sequence encodes CASSISGWASGYTGELFF.

The rearrangement links TRBV6-1 to TRBJ1-1, with D possibly matching TRBD1 (5 bases). Looked up from germline, CDR1 is MNHNS and CDR2 is SASEGT. V was trimmed by 6 bases and J by 11 bases, leaving 13 bases between them. The CDR3 runs to 11 residues. CDR3 in amino acids: CASRTEYRAFF. In DNA form, the CDR3 reads TGTGCCAGCAGGACTGAGTACAGGGCTTTCTTT.

V gene TRBV19 combines with J gene TRBJ1-1, with D possibly TRBD1 on 6 matching bases. With 6 bases removed from V and 0 bases from J, the gap between germline ends came to 11 bases. Germline-derived CDR1 and CDR2 are LNHDA and SQIVND (reference sequence). The CDR3 runs to 14 residues. CDR3 DNA: TGTGCCAGTAGGGCCGGACAGCTGAACACTGAAGCTTTCTTT. Translated, it gives CASRAGQLNTEAFF. The complete variable domain, with remaining parts taken from reference TRBV19 and TRBJ1-1, reads DGGITQSPKYLFRKEGQNVTLSCEQNLNHDAMYWYRQDPGQGLRLIYYSQIVNDFQKGDIAEGYSVSREKKESFPLTVTSAQKNPTAFYLCASRAGQLNTEAFFGQGTRLTVV.

About this clone itself: Other DNA sequences from this sample encode an identical CDR3 as well. The gene calls are TRBV5-4 and TRBJ2-5; 7 bases are a match to TRBD1. Germline V gene data show CDR1 as SGHNT and CDR2 as YYREEE (reference sequence). CDR3 length: 15 residues. The J segment lost 1 base and the V segment lost 0 bases, leaving 3 bases of the junction unmatched. The DNA for the CDR3 is TGTGCCAGCAGCTTGGGGGACAGAGGCCAAGAGACCCAGTACTTC. Translated: CASSLGDRGQETQYF. Full variable domain (rest looked up from reference TRBV5-4 and TRBJ2-5): ETGVTQSPTHLIKTRGQQVTLRCSSQSGHNTVSWYQQALGQGPQFIFQYYREEENGRGNFPPRFSGLQFPNYSSELNVNALELDDSALYLCASSLGDRGQETQYFGPGTRLLVL.

The J gene is TRBJ2-3, the V gene TRBV5-1; TRBD2 matches at 8 bases. CDR1 and CDR2 (germline): SGHRS, YFSETQ. The trim removed 5 bases at V and 5 bases at J, leaving 7 bases unmatched. The CDR3 covers 14 residues. In nucleotides, the CDR3 is TGCGCCAGCAGGGGACTAGGTCTTGGAGATACGCAGTATTTT. This encodes CASRGLGLGDTQYF.

The chain combines TRBV27 with TRBJ1-2; D gene unclear. Deletions cut 2 bases from V and 0 bases from J, with 13 bases between. The CDR3 is 16 amino acids. Germline CDR1 is MNHEY and CDR2 is SMNVEV (reference sequence). CDR3 residues: CASSLNRKQANYGYTF. The CDR3 DNA reads TGTGCCAGCAGTTTAAACAGAAAACAAGCTAACTATGGCTACACCTTC.

The rearrangement links TRBV6-5 to TRBJ1-2; a weak D match, TRBD1 (5 bases). Germline V gene lookup returns CDR1 MNHEY and CDR2 SVGAGI. The V gene lost 0 bases and the J gene lost 8 bases, with 19 bases spanning the gap. The CDR3 is 16 residues long. For the CDR3, the DNA is TGTGCCAGCAGTTACTCGCGGGGCAGGCGGGCACGGGGCTACACCTTC. It is translated as CASSYSRGRRARGYTF.

V gene TRBV28 combines with J gene TRBJ2-1; D remains ambiguous. Per germline, CDR1 MDHEN and CDR2 SYDVKM. The CDR3 has 12 amino acids. Trimming took off 7 bases at V and 6 bases at J, with 10 bases between the two ends. CDR3 region: CASIKRGNEQFF. DNA for the CDR3: TGTGCCAGCATAAAACGAGGCAATGAGCAGTTCTTC.

This chain links TRBV11-2 with TRBJ2-3, with 11 bases identical to TRBD2. Trimming removed 2 bases from V and 5 bases from J; junction bases left unmatched: 9. This CDR3 is 17 amino acids long. Germline CDR1 reads SGHAT; CDR2 reads FQNNGV. The CDR3 DNA reads as TGTGCCAGCAGCTTACAATCTAGCGGGGGGTTGAGAGATACGCAGTATTTT. It yields the protein CASSLQSSGGLRDTQYF.

The rearrangement uses TRBV19 and TRBJ1-5; D is unresolved. V shed 6 bases and J shed 4 bases, with 13 bases lying between them. Germline V gene lookup returns CDR1 LNHDA and CDR2 SQIVND (reference sequence). This CDR3 contains 14 residues. CDR3 DNA sequence: TGTGCCAGTAGACCCCGGGAGTTTAATCAGCCCCAGCATTTT. Encoded protein: CASRPREFNQPQHF.

The rearrangement joins TRBV12-5 to TRBJ2-5; possibly TRBD1 for D (6 bases). CDR1 is LGHNT, CDR2 FRNRAP, per germline. The V gene lost 0 bases and the J gene lost 8 bases, with 10 bases spanning the gap. This CDR3 comprises 13 residues. For the CDR3, the DNA is TGTGCTAGTGGTTTGGTTGGCAGGGGTACCCAGTACTTC. This codes for CASGLVGRGTQYF.

The chain employs TRBV6-6 and TRBJ1-1, with D maybe TRBD1 (5 bases). V was trimmed by 2 bases and J by 4 bases, leaving 11 bases between them. From germline, CDR1 is MNHNY and CDR2 SVGAGI (reference sequence). The CDR3 is 14 amino acids. The CDR3 sequence: CASSYGTAGTEAFF. As DNA, the CDR3 is TGTGCCAGCAGTTACGGGACTGCCGGCACTGAAGCTTTCTTT.

The J gene is TRBJ1-1, the V gene TRBV6-1; 9 bases are a match to TRBD1. The ends lost 7 bases at V and 0 bases at J; junction bases unmatched: 3. The CDR3 is 14 amino acids. Germline assignment: CDR1 MNHNS and CDR2 SASEGT. CDR3 DNA sequence: TGTGCCAGCACCTGGACAGGGGTGAACACTGAAGCTTTCTTT. It yields the protein CASTWTGVNTEAFF.

The chain carries TRBV6-5 and TRBJ2-7, with D hard to call. Germline loops: CDR1 MNHEY, CDR2 SVGAGI. This CDR3 has 15 residues. The ends were cut back, 2 bases at V and 7 bases at J, with 18 bases in the middle. CDR3 DNA: TGTGCCAGCAGTTACACCGGCCAATTTTCGCGGGAGCAGTACTTC. Its translation: CASSYTGQFSREQYF.

The V call is TRBV6-1, the J call TRBJ1-2, with TRBD1 identical over 9 bases. The CDR3 length is 14 residues. Per the germline V gene, CDR1 is MNHNS and CDR2 is SASEGT. With 6 bases clipped from V and 2 bases from J, the junction kept 4 bases outside the gene matches. CDR3 protein: CASSGGTGNYGYTF. As DNA, the CDR3 is TGTGCCAGCAGCGGTGGGACAGGGAACTATGGCTACACCTTC.

The rearrangement uses TRBV6-5 and TRBJ1-1, with D tentatively TRBD1 (5 bases). The CDR3 consists of 15 residues. The germline gives CDR1 MNHEY, CDR2 SVGAGI. The germline V and J ends were trimmed by 2 bases and 4 bases, with 14 bases remaining between them. The CDR3 region has the DNA TGTGCCAGCAGTTACGATGGACACCAAAGCACTGAAGCTTTCTTT. Its translation is CASSYDGHQSTEAFF.

Concerning this clone itself: A read error may produce the germline difference seen at one junction end. V usage is TRBV5-1 and J usage is TRBJ2-7; TRBD2 matches at 15 bases. The V gene's germline CDR1 is SGHRS and CDR2 YFSETQ. The CDR3 consists of 14 residues. CDR3 in amino acids: CASSSEGLAGGLNF. CDR3 in DNA: TGCGCCAGCAGCTCAGAGGGACTAGCGGGGGGTCTGAACTTC. The full variable domain, its missing parts supplied by reference TRBV5-1 and TRBJ2-7, is KAGVTQTPRYLIKTRGQQVTLSCSPISGHRSVSWYQQTPGQGLQFLFEYFSETQRNKGNFPGRFSGRQFSNSRSEMNVSTLELGDSALYLCASSSEGLAGGLNFGPGTRLTVT.

This clone has a single count. The rearrangement links TRBV2 to TRBJ2-3; D is possibly TRBD1 (6 bases). V dropped 4 bases and J dropped 0 bases, with 11 bases sitting between them. The CDR3 extends over 15 amino acids. CDR1 SNHLY and CDR2 FYNNEI come from the germline V gene. CDR3 in DNA: TGTGCCAGCAGTGGAGGAGGACAGAGCACAGATACGCAGTATTTT. Translating it yields CASSGGGQSTDTQYF.

V usage is TRBV5-4 and J usage is TRBJ2-2, with 8 positions matching TRBD1. Trimming took 5 bases from V and 0 from J; bases not matched to a gene: 6. Per the germline V gene, CDR1 is SGHNT and CDR2 is YYREEE (reference sequence). The CDR3 extends over 16 amino acids. CDR3 coding DNA: TGTGCCAGCAGGGTCAGGGGGCAAGCGAACACCGGGGAGCTGTTTTTT. The encoded protein is CASRVRGQANTGELFF.

The V gene is TRBV7-2, the J gene TRBJ1-2; the match to TRBD1 covers 9 bases. Losses at the gene ends were 4 bases for V and 6 bases for J; bases not matched to a gene: 9. The CDR3 loop spans 15 amino acids. CDR1 and CDR2 (germline): SGHTA, FQGNSA. The CDR3 region is CASSSGTGRYNGYTF. In DNA form, the CDR3 reads TGTGCCAGCAGCTCGGGGACAGGGCGGTATAATGGCTACACCTTC.

V usage is TRBV6-4 and J usage is TRBJ2-1; 12 nucleotides line up with TRBD2. V trimming: 6 bases; J trimming: 6 bases; junction bases outside the gene matches: 6. CDR1 is MRHNA, CDR2 SNTAGT, per germline. The CDR3 loop spans 15 amino acids. CDR3 amino acids: CASSATSGGSNEQFF. CDR3 sequence (DNA): TGTGCCAGCAGCGCCACTAGCGGGGGGTCCAATGAGCAGTTCTTC.

The V call is TRBV6-5, the J call TRBJ1-5, with 9 positions matching TRBD1. CDR3 length: 14 amino acids. Germline assignment: CDR1 MNHEY and CDR2 SVGAGI. V lost 5 bases, J lost 4 bases, and 3 bases stayed unmatched. The CDR3 DNA reads TGTGCCAGCAGTATAGGACAGGGGAATCAGCCCCAGCATTTT. Translating it yields CASSIGQGNQPQHF.

The chain joins TRBV6-1 to TRBJ2-3; no firm D call. The CDR3 spans 16 residues. Germline loops: CDR1 MNHNS, CDR2 SASEGT. The V end lost 3 bases, the J end lost 6 bases, and 19 bases lay between the germline ends. CDR3 region: CASSDAGWPAGDTQYF. The CDR3 region has the DNA TGTGCCAGCAGTGATGCAGGTTGGCCAGCTGGGGATACGCAGTATTTT.

The rearrangement joins TRBV19 to TRBJ1-2; perhaps TRBD1 as D (6 bases). V lost 3 bases, J lost 8 bases, and 7 bases lay in between. This CDR3 comprises 11 residues. Germline loops: CDR1 LNHDA, CDR2 SQIVND (reference sequence). The CDR3 spells CASSMGAGYTF. The CDR3 bases are TGTGCCAGTAGTATGGGGGCCGGCTACACCTTC.

The table lists this clone with a few counts. The chain combines TRBV10-3 with TRBJ2-7; 9 bases fit TRBD1. Germline V gives CDR1 ENHRY, CDR2 SYGVKD. Trimming took 3 bases from V and 2 from J; bases not matched to a gene: 2. CDR3 length: 14 amino acids. The CDR3 region is CAISEGTGPYEQYF. CDR3 bases: TGTGCCATCAGTGAAGGGACAGGGCCCTACGAGCAGTACTTC.